Given below is one TCR beta chain in context. Its antigen is currently unknown. The TCRbeta library was prepared with unique molecular identifiers. One entry per CDR3 protein results from TCRdb running MiXCR on the PCR reads. The sample holds about 980,000 distinct CDR3 sequences, less than 30% seen once. This entry comes from a study of T-cell reconstitution after alpha-beta-depleted transplantation in children. Whole-study results and caveats: Several hundred expanded graft clones reportedly supplied alpha-beta T cells about two months after transplant. Recipient T cells and thymic progenitors that survived gave rise to the high TCRbeta diversity observed at day 60 in some patients. At one year after transplant, newly produced T cells mostly accounted for T-cell counts and diversity.

Deletions cut 5 bases from V and 11 bases from J, with 16 bases between. Germline V gene sequence: CDR1 MDHEN, CDR2 SYDVKM. The CDR3 covers 14 residues. The J gene is TRBJ1-6, the V gene TRBV28; a possible D gene is TRBD1 (5 bases). Specimen: PBMCs, mostly from graft donor cells, collected 360 days after TCRalphabeta/CD19-depleted stem cell transplant. The origin of this receptor is a boy under two years old who had a stem cell transplant for SCID, so the T cells may come from the graft donor. CDR3 in amino acids: CASSPRTPLTPLHF. As DNA, the CDR3 is TGTGCCAGCAGTCCCCGGACACCCCTCACACCCCTCCACTTT. The variable domain in full, completed from reference TRBV28 and TRBJ1-6, reads DVKVTQSSRYLVKRTGEKVFLECVQDMDHENMFWYRQDPGLGLRLIYFSYDVKMKEKGDIPEGYSVSREKKERFSLILESASTNQTSMYLCASSPRTPLTPLHFGNGTRLTVT.